This T cell receptor (beta chain) appears in the sequencing data of a study of CD8 T cells in Susac syndrome. The CDR3 length is 15 residues. J gave up 4 bases and V 0 bases, and 5 bases lay outside the gene matches. CDR1 and CDR2 from the germline V gene are DFQATT and SNEGSKA (reference sequence). Random-hexamer reverse transcription was applied to roughly 0.5 to 1 ug RNA. TCRdb itself ran the immunoSEQ multiplex PCR reads through MiXCR, one entry per CDR3 protein. The sample holds approximately 300,000 distinct CDR3 sequences; approximately 85% are singletons and the top ten take 0.21%. The source is a human donor with multiple sclerosis. This chain joins TRBV20-1 and TRBJ2-2; 7 nucleotides agree with TRBD2. The specimen was CD8+ T cells from PBMCs. The CDR3 region has the DNA TGCAGTGCTAGAGAACTAGCGTCCATCACCGGGGAGCTGTTTTTT. This encodes CSARELASITGELFF.